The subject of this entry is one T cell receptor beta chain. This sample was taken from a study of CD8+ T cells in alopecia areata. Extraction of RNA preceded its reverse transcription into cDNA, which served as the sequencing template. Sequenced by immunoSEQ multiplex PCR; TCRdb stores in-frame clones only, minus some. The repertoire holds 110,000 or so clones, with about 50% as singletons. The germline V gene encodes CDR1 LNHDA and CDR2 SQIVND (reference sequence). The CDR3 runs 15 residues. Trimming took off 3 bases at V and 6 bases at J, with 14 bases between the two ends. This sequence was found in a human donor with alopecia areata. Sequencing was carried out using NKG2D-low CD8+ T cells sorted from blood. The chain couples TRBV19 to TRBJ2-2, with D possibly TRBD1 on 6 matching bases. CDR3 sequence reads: CASSIRDTGSGELFF. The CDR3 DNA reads TGTGCCAGTAGTATCCGCGATACAGGGTCCGGGGAGCTGTTTTTT.